The entry below gives a single T cell receptor beta chain sequence along with its context. Its target is not known. These data come from a study of cytomegalovirus exposure and HLA in healthy donors. Broader study findings: The investigators catalogued 164 TCR beta chains as cytomegalovirus-associated. One later analysis, an examination of the approximately 120 validation repertoires, found that first-cohort TCR clusters tended to co-occur in them.

The donors were members of the validation cohort comprising roughly 130 subjects, separate from the roughly 600-subject first cohort. Using immunoSEQ multiplex PCR, the repertoire was profiled, and TCRdb retains in-frame clones only, with some absent. Among roughly 150,000 clones listed, about 94% were seen once. CDR1 and CDR2 (germline): SGDLS, YYNGEE. Trimming removed 0 bases from V and 2 bases from J; junction bases left unmatched: 8. The CDR3 totals 18 residues. The rearrangement uses TRBV9 and TRBJ2-1, with TRBD2 matching over 10 bases. The sequence was collected from a man between 18 and 29 years old in good health and CMV-seropositive. The sequenced sample consisted of PBMCs. The CDR3 loop is CASSVAGSGRTAYNEQFF. The CDR3 DNA follows: TGTGCCAGCAGCGTAGCAGGTAGCGGGAGGACCGCCTACAATGAGCAGTTCTTC.